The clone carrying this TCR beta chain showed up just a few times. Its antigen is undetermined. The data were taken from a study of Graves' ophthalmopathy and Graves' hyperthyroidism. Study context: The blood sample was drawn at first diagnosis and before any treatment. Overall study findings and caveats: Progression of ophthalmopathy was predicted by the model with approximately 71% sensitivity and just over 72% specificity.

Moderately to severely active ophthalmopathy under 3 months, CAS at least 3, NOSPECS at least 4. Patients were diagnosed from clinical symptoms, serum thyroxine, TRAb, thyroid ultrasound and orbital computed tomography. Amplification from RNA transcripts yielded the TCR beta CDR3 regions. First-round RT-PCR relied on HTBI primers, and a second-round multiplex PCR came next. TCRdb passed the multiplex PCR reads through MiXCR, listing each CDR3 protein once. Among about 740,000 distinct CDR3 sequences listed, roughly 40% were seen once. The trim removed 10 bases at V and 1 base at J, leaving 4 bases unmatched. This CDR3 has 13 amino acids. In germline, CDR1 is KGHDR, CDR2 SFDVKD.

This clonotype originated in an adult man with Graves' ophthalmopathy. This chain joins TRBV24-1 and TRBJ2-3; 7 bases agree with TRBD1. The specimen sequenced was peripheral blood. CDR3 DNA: TGTGCCACAGGGGGCTCCGGCACAGATACGCAGTATTTT. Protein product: CATGGSGTDTQYF.